This is a list of T cell receptor beta chains from one sample in a study of cytotoxic CD8 clonotypes in ibrutinib-treated CLL. Here immunoSEQ multiplex PCR was the method, and the copy in TCRdb shows in-frame clones only, minus some. The table lists 250,000 to 350,000 clones, approximately 76% of them singletons. Material: PBMCs, obtained at disease progression, from a patient treated with ibrutinib. These receptors all come from a human donor with chronic lymphocytic leukemia. Each CDR3 is given with its conserved first and last residue. The order of the fields is V gene, clone size, J gene, D gene, CDR3 DNA, CDR3 protein. A D gene is named only where the DNA matches it firmly. Some rows have no size entry. The others give once, few or many, or a class for an expanded clone.

V: TRBV5-1
size: NA
J: TRBJ1-1
D: NA
DNA: TGCGCCAGCAGCAACGACAGGCGGGTTAGGTACACTGAAGCTTTCTTT
CDR3: CASSNDRRVRYTEAFF

V: TRBV9
size: NA
J: TRBJ2-1
D: TRBD2
DNA: TGTGCCAGCAGCGCCCGGACTAGCGGGCACAATGAGCAGTTCTTC
CDR3: CASSARTSGHNEQFF

V: TRBV5-4
size: NA
J: TRBJ2-5
D: NA
DNA: TGTGCCAGCAGCTTGGTCGGAGGGAACCAAGAGACCCAGTACTTC
CDR3: CASSLVGGNQETQYF

V: TRBV5-1
size: NA
J: TRBJ2-7
D: NA
DNA: TGCGCCAGCAGCGTATCCGGCCTTAGGGAGCAGTACTTC
CDR3: CASSVSGLREQYF

V: TRBV10-3
size: NA
J: TRBJ2-1
D: NA
DNA: TGTGCCATCAGTGAAAGGGCGGTCGCTTACAATGAGCAGTTCTTC
CDR3: CAISERAVAYNEQFF

V: TRBV7-9
size: NA
J: TRBJ1-4
D: NA
DNA: TGTGCCAGCAGCTCGGGGACTGTTTTATATGAAAAACTGTTTTTT
CDR3: CASSSGTVLYEKLFF

V: TRBV18
size: NA
J: TRBJ2-7
D: NA
DNA: TGTGCCAGCTCACCACGAGGGCAAGTTACCTCCTACGAGCAGTACTTC
CDR3: CASSPRGQVTSYEQYF

V: TRBV29-1
size: once
J: TRBJ2-7
D: NA
DNA: TGCAGCGTTGAAGACGGTAGCTACGAGCAGTACTTC
CDR3: CSVEDGSYEQYF

V: TRBV19
size: NA
J: TRBJ1-3
D: NA
DNA: TGTGCCAGTAGTATCGGGGAGTTGGCCTCTGGAAACACCATATATTTT
CDR3: CASSIGELASGNTIYF

V: TRBV9
size: once
J: TRBJ2-3
D: NA
DNA: TGTGCCAGCAGCGTACCTCAGCTAGATTCGGCTACAGATACGCAGTATTTT
CDR3: CASSVPQLDSATDTQYF

V: TRBV7-2
size: NA
J: TRBJ2-2
D: TRBD2
DNA: TGTGCCAGCAGCTTATGGACTAGCGACACCGGGGAGCTGTTTTTT
CDR3: CASSLWTSDTGELFF

V: TRBV27
size: NA
J: TRBJ2-1
D: NA
DNA: TGTGCCAGCAGTTCACGGGGGTCCACCTACAATGAGCAGTTCTTC
CDR3: CASSSRGSTYNEQFF

V: TRBV18
size: NA
J: TRBJ2-7
D: TRBD1
DNA: TGTGCCAGCTCACCACGGACAGGGGACTACGAGCAGTACTTC
CDR3: CASSPRTGDYEQYF

V: TRBV11-2
size: NA
J: TRBJ1-6
D: NA
DNA: TGTGCCAGCAGCTTTTGGGTTGGGGATTCACCCCTCCACTTT
CDR3: CASSFWVGDSPLHF

V: TRBV9
size: NA
J: TRBJ1-1
D: TRBD1
DNA: TGTGCCAGCAGCGTCCAAAAACCGGGACAGAAGAACACTGAAGCTTTCTTT
CDR3: CASSVQKPGQKNTEAFF

V: TRBV18
size: NA
J: TRBJ1-2
D: TRBD1
DNA: TGTGCCAGCTCACCACTGGACAGGGATTTGGGGGGCTACACCTTC
CDR3: CASSPLDRDLGGYTF

V: TRBV7-9
size: NA
J: TRBJ2-3
D: TRBD2
DNA: TGTGCCAGCAGCTCCCGGCGGGAGAGCACAGATACGCAGTATTTT
CDR3: CASSSRRESTDTQYF

V: TRBV7-8
size: NA
J: TRBJ2-7
D: TRBD2
DNA: TGTGCCAGCAGCTTAGGACTAGCGTCCGAGCAGTACTTC
CDR3: CASSLGLASEQYF

V: TRBV18
size: NA
J: TRBJ1-1
D: NA
DNA: TGTGCCAGCTCACGTTCTCTGACTAGGACAGAAGCTTTCTTT
CDR3: CASSRSLTRTEAFF

V: TRBV7-2
size: NA
J: TRBJ2-7
D: TRBD2
DNA: TGTGCCAGCAGCTCCCGGCGGGAGAGCTACGAGCAGTACTTC
CDR3: CASSSRRESYEQYF

V: TRBV28
size: few
J: TRBJ2-7
D: NA
DNA: TGTGCCAGCGGTTATAGGATCTCCTACGAGCAGTACTTC
CDR3: CASGYRISYEQYF

V: TRBV19
size: NA
J: TRBJ2-1
D: NA
DNA: TGTGCCAGTAGTACAGGAACTAGGAGCTCCTACAATGAGCAGTTCTTC
CDR3: CASSTGTRSSYNEQFF

V: TRBV5-1
size: NA
J: TRBJ2-5
D: TRBD1
DNA: TGCGCCAGCAGTCGGACAGGGGATCGAGAGACCCAGTACTTC
CDR3: CASSRTGDRETQYF

V: TRBV10-3
size: NA
J: TRBJ2-7
D: TRBD2
DNA: TGTGCCATCAGTGAGTCCCGCGGGAGGGGCGAGCAGTACTTC
CDR3: CAISESRGRGEQYF

V: TRBV4-1
size: NA
J: TRBJ2-7
D: TRBD2
DNA: TGCGCCAGCAGCCAAATCGGCCCGGGACTAGCGGGGTACGAGCAGTACTTC
CDR3: CASSQIGPGLAGYEQYF

V: TRBV19
size: few
J: TRBJ2-2
D: NA
DNA: TGTGCCAGTAGTATCGGTCGTCAGGGGACGGCGAACACCGGGGAGCTGTTTTTT
CDR3: CASSIGRQGTANTGELFF

V: TRBV29-1
size: NA
J: TRBJ2-3
D: TRBD1
DNA: TGCAGCGTTGCTCCCTGGAGACAGGGCCTCGCTAGCACAGATACGCAGTATTTT
CDR3: CSVAPWRQGLASTDTQYF

V: TRBV7-2
size: once
J: TRBJ1-2
D: NA
DNA: TGTGCCAGCAGCCCCGACCAGTGGGGGAACTATGGCTACACCTTC
CDR3: CASSPDQWGNYGYTF

V: TRBV27
size: NA
J: TRBJ2-1
D: NA
DNA: TGTGCCAGCAGTTTAGGAGTAGTTAGTTTCACTGAGCAGTTCTTC
CDR3: CASSLGVVSFTEQFF

V: TRBV14
size: NA
J: TRBJ1-1
D: NA
DNA: TGTGCCAGCAGCCCAATCGCCGTGAGCACTGAAACTTTCTTT
CDR3: CASSPIAVSTETFF

V: TRBV5-1
size: NA
J: TRBJ1-3
D: NA
DNA: TGCGCCAGCAGCCCCGACAGGAGCTCTGGAAACACCATATATTTT
CDR3: CASSPDRSSGNTIYF

V: TRBV18
size: few
J: TRBJ2-4
D: NA
DNA: TGTGCCAGCTCACCCGGGACGGGGCACATTCAGTACTTC
CDR3: CASSPGTGHIQYF

V: TRBV15
size: NA
J: TRBJ1-4
D: NA
DNA: TGTGCCACCAGCAAGCCAAGACAGAACGGGGAAAAACTGTTTTTT
CDR3: CATSKPRQNGEKLFF

V: TRBV29-1
size: NA
J: TRBJ2-1
D: NA
DNA: TGCAGCGTTGCGAACTACAATGAGCAGTTCTTC
CDR3: CSVANYNEQFF

V: TRBV27
size: NA
J: TRBJ1-2
D: TRBD1
DNA: TGTGCCAGCAAGGGGCAGGGGGCGCAGATTGGCTACACCTTC
CDR3: CASKGQGAQIGYTF

V: TRBV29-1
size: NA
J: TRBJ2-7
D: TRBD1
DNA: TGCAGCGTTGAAATCGGGACAGGGGTAGCCGAGCAGTACTTC
CDR3: CSVEIGTGVAEQYF

V: TRBV6-6
size: NA
J: TRBJ2-1
D: TRBD1
DNA: TGTGCCAGCAGTCGACAGGGGGCGTATGAGCAGTTCTTC
CDR3: CASSRQGAYEQFF

V: TRBV28
size: NA
J: TRBJ1-2
D: NA
DNA: TGTGCCAGCAGTTTATTCTTGTGGGGGCCCTATGGCTACACCTTC
CDR3: CASSLFLWGPYGYTF

V: TRBV15
size: NA
J: TRBJ2-2
D: TRBD2
DNA: TGTGCCACCAGCCGTCACCTCGGGGGGGCCACCGGGGAGCTGTTTTTT
CDR3: CATSRHLGGATGELFF

V: TRBV6-5
size: once
J: TRBJ1-1
D: NA
DNA: TGTGCCAGCAGTTACTCTATGGCAGGGGTGAACACTGAAGCTTTCTTT
CDR3: CASSYSMAGVNTEAFF

V: TRBV19
size: NA
J: TRBJ2-6
D: TRBD1
DNA: TGTGCCAGTAGTAGAAGACAGGGGAGGTATGGCTCTGGGGCCAACGTCCTGACTTTC
CDR3: CASSRRQGRYGSGANVLTF

V: TRBV5-1
size: NA
J: TRBJ2-7
D: NA
DNA: TGCGCCAGCAGCTTGGCCCCGGGGTACGAGCAGTACTTC
CDR3: CASSLAPGYEQYF

V: TRBV6-5
size: NA
J: TRBJ1-1
D: NA
DNA: TGTGCCAGCCTGGGTTTAATGAACACTGAAGCTTTCTTT
CDR3: CASLGLMNTEAFF

V: TRBV4-1
size: NA
J: TRBJ1-6
D: TRBD1
DNA: TGCGCCAGCAGCCAACGGCAGGCAGGGGGGTTTAATTCACCCCTCCACTTT
CDR3: CASSQRQAGGFNSPLHF

V: TRBV6-6
size: NA
J: TRBJ2-1
D: TRBD2
DNA: TGTGCCAGCAGTACACCGGGACTAGCAATTTTGGATGAGCAGTTCTTC
CDR3: CASSTPGLAILDEQFF

V: TRBV15
size: NA
J: TRBJ1-2
D: NA
DNA: TGTGCCACCAGCAGAGCGGCGGACTATGGCTACACCTTC
CDR3: CATSRAADYGYTF

V: TRBV6-1
size: NA
J: TRBJ1-2
D: NA
DNA: TGTGCCAGCAGTGAAGCGGGGAACTATGGCTACACCTTC
CDR3: CASSEAGNYGYTF

V: TRBV7-6
size: NA
J: TRBJ2-7
D: TRBD2
DNA: TGTGCCAGCAGCCCTACCCTCCGGGAGGGGGAGCAGTACTTC
CDR3: CASSPTLREGEQYF

V: TRBV25-1
size: NA
J: TRBJ1-1
D: TRBD1
DNA: TGTGCCAGCAGTGAAAGGGGGCTGGGCACTGAAGCTTTCTTT
CDR3: CASSERGLGTEAFF

V: TRBV18
size: once
J: TRBJ2-7
D: NA
DNA: TGTGCCAGCTCACCGGAGATAGAGGCCTACGAGCAGTACTTC
CDR3: CASSPEIEAYEQYF